Sequencing of this T cell receptor (beta chain) was carried out in a study of shared clonotypes between healthy human individuals. A word on this clone: Its antigen is currently unknown.

Trimming left V 6 bases short and J 0 bases short, with 8 bases between. The CDR3 extends over 13 amino acids. The V gene's germline CDR1 is KGHSH and CDR2 LQKENI. The assay was immunoSEQ multiplex PCR, and TCRdb's table has in-frame clones only and misses some. Of a few million clones in the sample, approximately 94% were seen once. The study's findings and limits: Compared with memory subsets, naive subsets generally had larger estimated richness. Approximately 5.1% was the fraction of naive CD4 clonotypes found shared across a few donors.

All of the donors resided in Nashville, Tennessee, and each was a Caucasian adult. Naive CD45RA+ and memory CD45RA-negative subsets were split from CD4+ cells. V and J are TRBV18 and TRBJ1-1, with D uncertain. The sample comprised naive CD4+ T cells sorted from blood. Subset described: CD45RA+ positively selected. The receptor's source is a man aged 18 to 29 in good health. The CDR3 DNA follows: TGTGCCAGCTCTACGGGGATGAACACTGAAGCTTTCTTT. Protein product: CASSTGMNTEAFF.